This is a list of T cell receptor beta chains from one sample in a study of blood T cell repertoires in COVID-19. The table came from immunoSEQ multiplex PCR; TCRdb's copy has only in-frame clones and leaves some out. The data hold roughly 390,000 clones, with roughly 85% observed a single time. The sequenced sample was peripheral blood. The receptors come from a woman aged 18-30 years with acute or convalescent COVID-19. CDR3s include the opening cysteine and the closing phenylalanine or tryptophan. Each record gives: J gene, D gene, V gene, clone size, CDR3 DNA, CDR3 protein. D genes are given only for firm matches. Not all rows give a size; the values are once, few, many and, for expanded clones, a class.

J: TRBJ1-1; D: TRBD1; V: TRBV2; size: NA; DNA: TGTGCCAGCAGATTGGACAGGGGAGGCTCTGAAGCTTTCTTT; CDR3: CASRLDRGGSEAFF
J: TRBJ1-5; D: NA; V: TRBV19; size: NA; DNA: TGTGCCACCGACAGTACTAATCAGCCCCAGCATTTT; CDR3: CATDSTNQPQHF
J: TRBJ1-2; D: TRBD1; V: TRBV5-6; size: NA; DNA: TGTGCCAGCAGCTATGGGACAGGGAACTATGGCTACACCTTC; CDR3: CASSYGTGNYGYTF
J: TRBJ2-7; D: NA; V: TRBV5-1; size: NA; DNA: TGCGCCAGCAGCTTGATAGTCAGGACCCCGGGGGAGCAGTACTTC; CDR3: CASSLIVRTPGEQYF
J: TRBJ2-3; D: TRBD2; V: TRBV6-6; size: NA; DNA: TGTGCCAGCAGTCCTCTAGCGGGTGGCACTAGCACAGATACGCAGTATTTT; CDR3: CASSPLAGGTSTDTQYF
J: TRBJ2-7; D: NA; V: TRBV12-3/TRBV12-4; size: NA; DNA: TGTGCCAGCAGTTTGCACAGTTCCTACGAGCAGTACTTC; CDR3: CASSLHSSYEQYF
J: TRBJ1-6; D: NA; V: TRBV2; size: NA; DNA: TGTGCCAGCAGTGTCATCCCCAGGCTCCCCTATAATTCACCCCTCCACTTT; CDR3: CASSVIPRLPYNSPLHF
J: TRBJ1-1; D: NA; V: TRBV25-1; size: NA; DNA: TGTGCCAGCAGTGAACGGACTGCACAGCTACCGAACACTGAAGCTTTCTTT; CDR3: CASSERTAQLPNTEAFF
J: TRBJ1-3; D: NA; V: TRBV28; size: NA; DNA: TGTGCCAGCAGTACACACAGCGGTGGAAACACCATATATTTT; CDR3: CASSTHSGGNTIYF
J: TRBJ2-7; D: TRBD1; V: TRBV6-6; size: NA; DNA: TGTGCCAGCAGTTTCGGACAGGGCGGCGAGCAGTACTTC; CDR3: CASSFGQGGEQYF
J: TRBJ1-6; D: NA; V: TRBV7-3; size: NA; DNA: TGTGCCAGCGGGGCAGGGTATAATTCACCCCTCCACTTT; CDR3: CASGAGYNSPLHF
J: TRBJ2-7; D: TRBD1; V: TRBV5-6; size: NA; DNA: TGTGCCAGCAGCCAGACAGGGGCGGGCGAGCAGTACTTC; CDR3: CASSQTGAGEQYF
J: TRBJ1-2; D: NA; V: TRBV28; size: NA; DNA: TGTGCCAGCAAAATCCCCTTAGACTATGGCTACACCTTC; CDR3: CASKIPLDYGYTF
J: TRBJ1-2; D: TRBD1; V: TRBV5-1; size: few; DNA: TGCGCCAGCAGCTTGGGACAGGGGACCGGCTACACCTTC; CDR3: CASSLGQGTGYTF
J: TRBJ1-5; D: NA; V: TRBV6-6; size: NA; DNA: TGTGCCAGCAGTTATACAGACCAGAATCAGCCCCAGCATTTT; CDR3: CASSYTDQNQPQHF
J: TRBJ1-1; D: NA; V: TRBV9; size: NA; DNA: TGTGCCAGCAGCGTAGATGGGGGCCTTGAAGCTTTCTTT; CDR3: CASSVDGGLEAFF
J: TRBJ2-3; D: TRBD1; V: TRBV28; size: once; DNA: TGTGCCAGCAGTGGGGAAGGACAGGGGGTGACAGATACGCAGTATTTT; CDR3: CASSGEGQGVTDTQYF
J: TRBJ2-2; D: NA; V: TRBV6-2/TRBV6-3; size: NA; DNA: TGTGCCAGCAGTTACACAGGTTCGAACACCGGGGAGCTGTTTTTT; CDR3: CASSYTGSNTGELFF
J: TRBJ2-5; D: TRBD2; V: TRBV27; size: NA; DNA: TGTGCCAGCAGTATCGCGTCGGGGGGGGGCCTAGAGACCCAGTACTTC; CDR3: CASSIASGGGLETQYF
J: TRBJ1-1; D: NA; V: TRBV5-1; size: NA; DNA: TGCGCCAGCAGCTTGTCGGGGGGTTCAAACACTGAAGCTTTCTTT; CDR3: CASSLSGGSNTEAFF
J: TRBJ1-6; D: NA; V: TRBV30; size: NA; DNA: TGTGCCTGGAGTGACCCCCCGGGAAAGGGAAATTCACCCCTCCACTTT; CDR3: CAWSDPPGKGNSPLHF
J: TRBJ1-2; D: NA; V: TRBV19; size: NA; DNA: TGTGCCACTGAATGGACGGGGAACTATGGCTACACCTTC; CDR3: CATEWTGNYGYTF
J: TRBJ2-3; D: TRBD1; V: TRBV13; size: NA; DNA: TGTGCCAGCAGCCAACGTCCAGGGACAGCTAGCACAGATACGCAGTATTTT; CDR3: CASSQRPGTASTDTQYF
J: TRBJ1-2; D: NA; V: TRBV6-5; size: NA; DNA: TGTGCCAGCAGTTACTCGGGTGACTTCTATGGCTACACCTTC; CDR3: CASSYSGDFYGYTF
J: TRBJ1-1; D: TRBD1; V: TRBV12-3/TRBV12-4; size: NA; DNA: TGTGCCAGCAGCCTACAGGGGGCTGCTGAAGCTTTCTTT; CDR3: CASSLQGAAEAFF
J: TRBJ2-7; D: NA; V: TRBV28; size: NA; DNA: TGTGCCAGCAGCCCTAGACTAGACTTGAGCTACGAGCAGTACTTC; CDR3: CASSPRLDLSYEQYF
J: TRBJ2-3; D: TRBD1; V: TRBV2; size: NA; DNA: TGTGCCAGCAGTTCGGGACAGGGGGTGTCAGATACGCAGTATTTT; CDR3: CASSSGQGVSDTQYF
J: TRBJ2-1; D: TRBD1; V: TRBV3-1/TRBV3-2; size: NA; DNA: TGTGCCAGCAGCCCGGGACAGGGGGCGAACAATGAGCAGTTCTTC; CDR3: CASSPGQGANNEQFF
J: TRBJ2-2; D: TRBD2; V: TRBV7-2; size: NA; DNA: TGTGCCAGCAGCTTAGGGTACCTAGCGGGGGGCTGGGACACCGGGGAGCTGTTTTTT; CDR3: CASSLGYLAGGWDTGELFF
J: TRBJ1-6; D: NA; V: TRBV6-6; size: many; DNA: TGTGCCACTCAAACAGGGTATAATTCACCCCTCCACTTT; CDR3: CATQTGYNSPLHF
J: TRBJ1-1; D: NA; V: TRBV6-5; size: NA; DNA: TGTGCCAGCACCTCAGGGGTTGGGGGCACTGAAGCTTTCTTT; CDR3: CASTSGVGGTEAFF
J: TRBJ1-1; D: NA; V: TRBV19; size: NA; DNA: TGTGCCAGTAGTATTGATGGCAGGGCCAATTCTGAAGCTTTCTTT; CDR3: CASSIDGRANSEAFF
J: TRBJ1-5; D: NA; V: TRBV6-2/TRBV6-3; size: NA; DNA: TGTGCCAGCAGCGGGACTCCCAGAGGTCAGCCCCAGCATTTT; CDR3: CASSGTPRGQPQHF
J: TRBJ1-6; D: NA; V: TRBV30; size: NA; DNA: TGTGCCTGGAGTGTGCAGGGCCTGGATTCACCCCTCCACTTT; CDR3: CAWSVQGLDSPLHF
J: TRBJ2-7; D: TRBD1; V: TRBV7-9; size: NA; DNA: TGTGCCAGCAGCGCCGGACAGGGTGAAATCTACGAGCAGTACTTC; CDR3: CASSAGQGEIYEQYF
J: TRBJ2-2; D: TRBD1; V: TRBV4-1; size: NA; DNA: TGCGCCAGCAGCCGCAACTTACAGGGGCCCGGGGAGCTGTTTTTT; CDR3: CASSRNLQGPGELFF